Shown below are 14 T cell receptor beta chains from a single sample sequenced in a study of beta chain features in type 1 diabetes. Points from the study as a whole: People with Type 1 diabetes carried modestly yet significantly shorter TCRB CDR3s in all four CD4+ subsets.

These receptors are not linked to any known antigen. The authors reverse transcribed all of the isolated RNA, so sequencing captured expressed TCRB transcripts. The repertoire was sequenced with immunoSEQ multiplex PCR; TCRdb's copy has only in-frame clones and lacks some. The profile shows some 660,000 clones, about 14% of them singletons. The specimen sequenced was naive CD4+ T cells from blood. The receptors were sampled from a man aged 18-30 years with type 1 diabetes.

This clone was picked up a small number of times. This sequence joins TRBV30 and TRBJ2-7; D gene uncertain. The V gene's germline CDR1 is GTSNPN and CDR2 SVGIG (reference sequence). V was pared by 0 bases and J by 4 bases, with 13 bases between. This CDR3 region has 14 residues. For the CDR3, the DNA is TGTGCCTGGAGTGTAAGACTGCTTGCATACGAGCAGTACTTC. Its translation is CAWSVRLLAYEQYF.

This sequence joins TRBV2 and TRBJ2-2, with a weak D call TRBD1 (5 bases). Trimming left V 6 bases short and J 2 bases short, with 13 bases between. CDR3 length: 15 residues. Per the germline V gene, CDR1 is SNHLY and CDR2 is FYNNEI. The CDR3 reads CASSDLGANTGELFF. CDR3 in DNA: TGTGCCAGCAGCGACTTAGGGGCCAACACCGGGGAGCTGTTTTTT.

The chain recombines TRBV18 with TRBJ1-5; no definite D call. The germline gives CDR1 KGHSH, CDR2 LQKENI. The ends were cut back, 2 bases at V and 6 bases at J, with 8 bases in the middle. This CDR3 has 13 residues. The DNA for the CDR3 is TGTGCCAGCTCACCAAGGGCAGGTCAGCCCCAGCATTTT. It translates to CASSPRAGQPQHF.

CDR3 protein: CASSLLGKTYEQYF. The CDR3 nucleotides read TGTGCCAGCAGCTTATTGGGAAAGACCTACGAGCAGTACTTC. This chain connects TRBV7-2 to TRBJ2-7; D is undetermined. This CDR3 is 14 amino acids long. CDR1 is SGHTA, CDR2 FQGNSA, per germline. The V and J ends lost 2 bases and 2 bases respectively, with 10 bases between them. Full variable domain (outside the CDR3, taken from reference TRBV7-2 and TRBJ2-7): GAGVSQSPSNKVTEKGKDVELRCDPISGHTALYWYRQSLGQGLEFLIYFQGNSAPDKSGLPSDRFSAERTGGSVSTLTIQRTQQEDSAVYLCASSLLGKTYEQYFGPGTRLTVT.

CDR3 residues: CASSLDGTGEEKLFF. The CDR3, as DNA: TGTGCCAGCAGCCTCGATGGGACAGGGGAAGAAAAACTGTTTTTT. This sequence joins TRBV9 and TRBJ1-4, with TRBD1 matching 10 bases. This CDR3 is built from 15 residues. The V gene end was trimmed by 4 bases and the J gene end by 8 bases; junction bases not matched to a gene: 8. Germline V lookup: CDR1 SGDLS, CDR2 YYNGEE.

The V call is TRBV30, the J call TRBJ1-5; no reliable D call. Germline CDR1 and CDR2: GTSNPN and SVGIG (reference sequence). The length of the CDR3 is 14 residues. Trimming left V 1 base short and J 7 bases short, with 14 bases between. The CDR3 coding sequence is TGTGCCTGGAGTGGAGGACTACTGCGACAGCCCCAGCATTTT. It encodes CAWSGGLLRQPQHF.

The CDR3 DNA reads as TGTGCCAGCGCCGCTGACAGCTCCTACAATGAGCAGTTCTTC. Protein sequence: CASAADSSYNEQFF. The chain is built from TRBV2 and TRBJ2-1; D might be TRBD1 (5 bases). CDR1 is SNHLY, CDR2 FYNNEI, per germline. The CDR3 is 14 residues long. Trimming removed 8 bases from V and 0 bases from J, with 11 bases in between.

In its sample, this clone was seen a few times. The chain links TRBV7-9 to TRBJ1-1; D is possibly TRBD1 (5 bases). The CDR3 contains 12 residues. With 2 bases removed from V and 6 bases from J, the gap between germline ends came to 7 bases. CDR1 is SEHNR, CDR2 FQNEAQ, per germline (reference sequence). This CDR3 is CASSLQGAEAFF. In DNA form, the CDR3 reads TGTGCCAGCAGCTTACAGGGAGCTGAAGCTTTCTTT.

This clone was detected a few times. The chain couples TRBV7-3 to TRBJ2-7; 14 nucleotides agree with TRBD2. The J segment lost 2 bases and the V segment lost 5 bases, leaving 11 bases of the junction unmatched. The CDR3 contains 18 residues. The germline gives CDR1 SGHTA, CDR2 FQGTGA. The CDR3 here is CASSPMGTSGGGTYEQYF. The CDR3 region has the DNA TGTGCCAGCAGCCCTATGGGGACTAGCGGGGGAGGCACCTACGAGCAGTACTTC.

The chain couples TRBV7-2 to TRBJ2-2, with D maybe TRBD2 (6 bases). The CDR3 has 16 amino acids. CDR1 SGHTA and CDR2 FQGNSA come from the germline V gene. V was cut by 4 bases and J by 4 bases, with 16 bases left in between. In nucleotides, the CDR3 is TGTGCCAGCAGCTCCGAGTGGGGGGAGCTCACCGGGGAGCTGTTTTTT. It is translated as CASSSEWGELTGELFF.

This clone was recorded many times. Other DNA sequences in the sample encode the same CDR3. The chain couples TRBV7-2 to TRBJ2-5; D is undetermined. The CDR3 loop spans 11 amino acids. V lost 5 bases, J lost 2 bases, and 3 bases lay in between. Looked up from germline, CDR1 is SGHTA and CDR2 is FQGNSA. The CDR3 sequence is CASSPQETQYF. CDR3 coding DNA: TGTGCCAGCAGCCCTCAAGAGACCCAGTACTTC.

This clone was counted once. This chain links TRBV6-5 with TRBJ2-3, with D perhaps being TRBD1 or TRBD2 (5 bases each). The CDR3 has 15 residues. The germline V and J ends were trimmed by 2 bases and 2 bases, with 11 bases remaining between them. The V gene's germline CDR1 is MNHEY and CDR2 SVGAGI. This CDR3 is CASSYLLGTTDTQYF. CDR3 bases: TGTGCCAGCAGTTACCTACTAGGGACCACAGATACGCAGTATTTT.

Only a few counts were recorded for this clone. The chain has TRBV18 and TRBJ1-4, with D possibly matching TRBD1 (6 bases). The CDR3 totals 15 residues. Between the trimmed V and J ends, which lost 5 bases and 3 bases, there was a span of 13 bases. The germline gives CDR1 KGHSH, CDR2 LQKENI. CDR3 loop: CASSARQAPNEKLFF. CDR3 nucleotide sequence: TGTGCCAGCTCAGCCAGACAGGCCCCTAATGAAAAACTGTTTTTT.

This clone showed up just a few times. This sequence joins TRBV7-9 and TRBJ2-5; D gene uncertain. V lost 1 base, J lost 5 bases, and 14 bases lay in between. The CDR3 length is 15 residues. CDR1 and CDR2 (germline): SEHNR, FQNEAQ (reference sequence). CDR3 in DNA: TGTGCCAGCAGCTTAGACTCGGGCGCAACGGAGACCCAGTACTTC. It codes for CASSLDSGATETQYF.